The sequence of this T cell receptor beta chain was determined in a study of beta chain features in type 1 diabetes (dated by TCRdb to between 2017 and 2018). About the investigation overall: Mean age, gender distribution, total cell number and subset yield did not differ between patients and healthy donors. A total of roughly 98,000,000 sorted cells were examined across all samples, and a strong correlation was observed between cell number per subset and RNA yield. In the study, recently diagnosed type 1 diabetes patients and matched healthy donors were compared on the TCRB repertoires of their sorted circulating CD4+ T cell subsets. Naive and central memory subsets were obtained from all 30 or so donors, but regulatory and stem cell-like memory subsets were isolated from only 8 patients and 8 healthy donors.

Paper-wide results and their limitations: At VDJ recombination sites, patients with type 1 diabetes made fewer insertions and deleted more nucleotides, a pattern implying thymic rearrangement abnormalities. PCR might favor shorter templates, but patient and control samples were amplified and corrected together, so any skew would affect both groups equally. Because cDNA was sequenced instead of genomic DNA, activated cells with high expression could be over-represented, although the groups did not differ in activation or CD3 levels. A moderate but significant shortening of TCRB CDR3 length was observed in type 1 diabetes patients in all four CD4+ subsets. Naive, central memory and regulatory TCRB repertoires appeared to be more similar among patients than among healthy donors. Because the HLA sub-analyses included only small numbers of individuals, any influence of HLA type on TCRB rearrangement was left unresolved.

A single peripheral blood draw of 90 to 150 mL on average was collected from each donor into heparinised tubes. A BD FACSAria II was used to sort naive, central memory, regulatory and stem cell-like memory CD4+ T cells with a panel that included CD45RO, CCR7, CD25, CD127, CD95 and CD27. Every sorted population had a purity above 98%. PBMCs were separated immediately by Lymphoprep density gradient centrifugation and were stained directly, without being cultured. So that batch effects would be minimized, each experiment stained and sorted samples in pairs, pairing one healthy donor with one patient. This clone was picked up a small number of times. The antigen this receptor binds is unknown. No much larger clone exists at a distance of one base, and base qualities are not known. This sample also contains other DNA sequences that code for the same CDR3. The V end loses 4 bases and the J end loses 0 bases, and a stretch of 7 bases separates them. The germline V gene gives CDR1 as SQVTM and CDR2 as ANQGSEA. The CDR3 spans 13 residues, from the cysteine through the phenylalanine. Here the CDR3 DNA is all that survives: 39 bases in frame from base 1.

The High Capacity cDNA Reverse Transcription Kit was used to reverse transcribe all of the isolated RNA, meaning that expressed TCRB transcripts were what got sequenced. Deep immunoSEQ sequencing was performed on naive, central memory and regulatory T cell samples, with an average of roughly 3.3 million total reads per sample. After sorted cells were lysed in RLT buffer, RNA was extracted with DNase-treated RNeasy Micro or Mini kits, with the choice depending on cell number. Each cell subset was processed separately to prevent cross-contamination, with patient and healthy donor samples processed together. The immunoSEQ multiplex PCR was used to amplify TCRB sequences from cDNA, generating 87-bp fragments that spanned the CDR3 region. Sequencing of the amplicons was done on the Illumina HiSeq platform. From the authors' description of their analysis: Synthetic template baselines were used to correct PCR bias computationally, reads within Hamming distance 2 were collapsed together, and singletons that could not be merged were discarded. Reads were aligned against IMGT so that V, D and J genes, CDR3 length and insertions or deletions at six rearrangement sites could be assigned. Within each subset, clonotype counts were normalized to sorted cell number, after which true diversity and Gini coefficients were computed with the tcR R package. Repertoire sharing was quantified using the overlap coefficient calculated on TCRB nucleotide sequences. Out-of-frame TCRB sequences from naive cells were analyzed as a proxy for the pre-selection repertoire. The table comes from immuneACCESS by way of TCRdb, which keeps in-frame sequences with V and J called. Part of the clones is missing from these tables; in studies checked, under half for an unresolved V gene and the rest for unknown reasons. V and J calls plus clone size are reproduced from that table; the DNA served to infer D and trimming. The sample table contains over 500,000 clones; only one count was recorded for around a sixth of them. The top ten hold more than 0.08% of the sample.

Material: naive CD4+ T cells from blood. What this sample's cell subset or site label stands for: true naive CD4+ T cells. The V and J genes are TRBV29-1 and TRBJ1-3, with no confident D gene call. This clonotype originated in a young man in good health. The DNA sequence follows: TGCAGCGTTGCTCCGTCCTCTGGAAACACCATATATTTT. This translates into CSVAPSSGNTIYF.